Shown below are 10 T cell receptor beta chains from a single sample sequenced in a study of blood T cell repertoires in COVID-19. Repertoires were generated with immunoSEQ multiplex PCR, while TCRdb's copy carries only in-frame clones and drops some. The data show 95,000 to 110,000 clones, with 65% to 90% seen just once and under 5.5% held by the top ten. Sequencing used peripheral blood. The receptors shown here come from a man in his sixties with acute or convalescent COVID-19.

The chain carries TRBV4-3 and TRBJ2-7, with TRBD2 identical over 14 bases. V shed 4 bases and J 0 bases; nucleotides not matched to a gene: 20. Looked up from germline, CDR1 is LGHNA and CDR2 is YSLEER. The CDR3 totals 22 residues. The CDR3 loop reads CASSRRRGPTSGRGKPSYEQYF. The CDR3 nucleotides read TGCGCCAGCAGCCGCCGAAGAGGGCCGACTAGCGGGAGGGGCAAGCCCTCCTACGAGCAGTACTTC.

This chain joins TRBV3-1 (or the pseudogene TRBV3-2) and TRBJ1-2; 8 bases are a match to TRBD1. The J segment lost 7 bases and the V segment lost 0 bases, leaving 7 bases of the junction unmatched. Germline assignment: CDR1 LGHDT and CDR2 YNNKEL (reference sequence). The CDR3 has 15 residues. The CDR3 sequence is CASSQEGQGNRGYTF. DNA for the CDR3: TGTGCCAGCAGCCAAGAAGGACAGGGTAATCGTGGCTACACCTTC.

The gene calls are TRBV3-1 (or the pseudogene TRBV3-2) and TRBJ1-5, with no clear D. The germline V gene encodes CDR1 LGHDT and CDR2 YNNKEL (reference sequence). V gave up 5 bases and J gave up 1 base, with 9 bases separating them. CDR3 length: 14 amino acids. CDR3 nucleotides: TGTGCCAGCAGCGCGGCACCCAGCAATCAGCCCCAGCATTTT. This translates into CASSAAPSNQPQHF.

This CDR3 reads CASSPPSGTAREQFF. CDR3 in DNA: TGTGCCAGCTCACCACCTAGCGGAACGGCGAGGGAGCAGTTCTTC. The J gene is TRBJ2-1, the V gene TRBV18, with a weak D call TRBD2 (6 bases). The germline V gene has CDR1 KGHSH and CDR2 LQKENI. V lost 0 bases to trimming and J lost 10 bases, with 16 bases between them. The CDR3 sequence is 15 residues long.

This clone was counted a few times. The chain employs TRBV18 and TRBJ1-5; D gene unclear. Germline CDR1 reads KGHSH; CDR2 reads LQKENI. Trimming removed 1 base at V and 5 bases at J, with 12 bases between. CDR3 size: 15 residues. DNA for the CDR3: TGTGCCAGCTCACCACAGGGAGGACCCGATCAGCCCCAGCATTTT. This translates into CASSPQGGPDQPQHF.

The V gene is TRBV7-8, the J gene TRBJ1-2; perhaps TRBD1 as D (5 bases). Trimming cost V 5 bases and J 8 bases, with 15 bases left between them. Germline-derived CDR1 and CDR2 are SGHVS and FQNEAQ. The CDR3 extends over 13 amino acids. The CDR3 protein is CASSPGGGDGYTF. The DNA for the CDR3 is TGTGCCAGCAGCCCCGGTGGGGGGGACGGCTACACCTTC.

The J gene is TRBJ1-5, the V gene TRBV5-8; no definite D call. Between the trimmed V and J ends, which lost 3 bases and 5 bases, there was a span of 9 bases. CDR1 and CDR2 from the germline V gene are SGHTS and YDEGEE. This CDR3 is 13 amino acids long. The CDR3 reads CASSSRYDQPQHF. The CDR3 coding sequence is TGTGCCAGCAGCTCGCGGTACGATCAGCCCCAGCATTTT.

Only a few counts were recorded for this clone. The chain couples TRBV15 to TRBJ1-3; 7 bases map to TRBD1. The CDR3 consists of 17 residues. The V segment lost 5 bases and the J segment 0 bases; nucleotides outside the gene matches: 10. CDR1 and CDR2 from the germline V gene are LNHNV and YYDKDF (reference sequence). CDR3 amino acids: CATSRDSGLPSGNTIYF. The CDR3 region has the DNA TGTGCCACCAGCCGGGACAGCGGACTCCCCTCTGGAAACACCATATATTTT.

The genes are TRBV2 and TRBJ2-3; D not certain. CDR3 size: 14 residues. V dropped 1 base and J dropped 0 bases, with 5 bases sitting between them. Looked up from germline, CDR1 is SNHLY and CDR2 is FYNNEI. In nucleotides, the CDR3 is TGTGCCAGCAGTGAAGACACCAGCACAGATACGCAGTATTTT. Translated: CASSEDTSTDTQYF.

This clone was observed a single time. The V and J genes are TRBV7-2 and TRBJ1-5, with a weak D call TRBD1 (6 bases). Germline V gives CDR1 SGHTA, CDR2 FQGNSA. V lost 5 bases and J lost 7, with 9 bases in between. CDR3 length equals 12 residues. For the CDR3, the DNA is TGTGCCAGCAGCCTGACAGGACAGCCCCAGCATTTT. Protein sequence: CASSLTGQPQHF.